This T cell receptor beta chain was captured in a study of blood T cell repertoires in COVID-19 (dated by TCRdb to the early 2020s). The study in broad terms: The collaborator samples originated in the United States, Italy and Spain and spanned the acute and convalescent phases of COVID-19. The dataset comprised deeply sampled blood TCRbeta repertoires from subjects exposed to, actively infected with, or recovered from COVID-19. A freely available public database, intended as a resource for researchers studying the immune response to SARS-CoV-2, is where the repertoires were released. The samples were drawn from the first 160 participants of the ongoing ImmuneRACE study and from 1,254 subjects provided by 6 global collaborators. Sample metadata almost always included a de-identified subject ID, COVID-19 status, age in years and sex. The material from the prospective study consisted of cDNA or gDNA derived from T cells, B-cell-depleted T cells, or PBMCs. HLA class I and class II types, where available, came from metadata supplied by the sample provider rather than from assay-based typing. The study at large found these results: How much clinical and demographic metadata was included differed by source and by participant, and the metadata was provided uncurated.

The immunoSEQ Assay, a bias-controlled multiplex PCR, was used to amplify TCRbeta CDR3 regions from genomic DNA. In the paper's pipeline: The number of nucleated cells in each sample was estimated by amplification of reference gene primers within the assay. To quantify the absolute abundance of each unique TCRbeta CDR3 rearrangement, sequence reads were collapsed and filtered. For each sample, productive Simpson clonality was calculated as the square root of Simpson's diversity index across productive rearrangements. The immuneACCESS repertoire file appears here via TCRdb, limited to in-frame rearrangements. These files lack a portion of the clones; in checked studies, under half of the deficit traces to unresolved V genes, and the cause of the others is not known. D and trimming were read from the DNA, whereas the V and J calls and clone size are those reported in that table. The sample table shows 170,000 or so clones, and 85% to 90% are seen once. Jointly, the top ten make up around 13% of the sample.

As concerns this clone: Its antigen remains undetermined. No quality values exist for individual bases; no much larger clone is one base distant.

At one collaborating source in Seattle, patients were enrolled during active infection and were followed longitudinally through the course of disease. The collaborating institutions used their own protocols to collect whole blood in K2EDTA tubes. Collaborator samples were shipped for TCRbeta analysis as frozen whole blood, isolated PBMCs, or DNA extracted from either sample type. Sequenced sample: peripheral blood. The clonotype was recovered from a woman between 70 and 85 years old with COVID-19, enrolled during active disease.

The DNA sequence is as follows: TGTGCCAGCAGGATAGCGGGTACAGATACGCAGTATTTT. Protein translation: CASRIAGTDTQYF. This sequence uses TRBV2 and TRBJ2-3; 7 of the junction bases match TRBD2. In the germline V gene, CDR1 corresponds to SNHLY and CDR2 to FYNNEI. There are 13 amino acids in the CDR3, from cysteine to phenylalanine inclusive. The read is trimmed to its CDR3 DNA, 39 bases read in frame from base 1. The junction shows trimming of 6 bases on V and 3 bases on J, and the gene matches do not reach 3 bases of it.